This T cell receptor beta chain was recovered during a study of blood T cell repertoires in COVID-19. The CDR3 is made up of 14 amino acids. Trimming stripped 5 bases from V and 5 bases from J, with 16 bases between. In germline, CDR1 is SGHVS, CDR2 FNYEAQ. This clone was seen a few times. Assay: immunoSEQ multiplex PCR; the TCRdb copy retains only in-frame clones and omits some. Among some 95,000 clones listed, 70% to 80% were seen once. The receptor was derived from a man in his 70s with acute or convalescent COVID-19. This chain uses TRBV7-6 with TRBJ2-7; D may be TRBD2 (6 bases). Material: peripheral blood. CDR3 sequence reads: CASSRGVWEDEQYF. Written as DNA, the CDR3 is TGTGCCAGCAGCAGAGGAGTGTGGGAGGACGAGCAGTACTTC.